This T cell receptor (beta chain) was captured by sequencing in a study of lymphopenia after photon versus proton radiotherapy. The CDR3 has 13 amino acids. Looked up from germline, CDR1 is MNHNY and CDR2 is SVGAGI (reference sequence). After removal of 5 bases from V and 1 base from J, the junction contained 2 bases not matched to a gene. Study-wide findings and caveats: Authors raise, but do not show, better survival with proton therapy. In patients who died, overall survival fell as post-nadir TCR diversity dropped more. After lymphocyte nadir, photon-treated repertoires showed oligoclonal expansion, especially CD8+ Temra.

With regard to this clone: The antigen is unknown.

Clones were sequenced by immunoSEQ multiplex PCR, and TCRdb holds only the in-frame ones, with some missing. This sample has some 28,000 clones, with 81% found just once. This TCR was sampled from a man aged 45-65 years with gastric cancer. Sample: peripheral blood, taken from a patient treated with photon-based radiotherapy. This chain connects TRBV6-6 to TRBJ2-7, with 7 bases that match TRBD1. CDR3 coding DNA: TGTGCCAGCAGTGCGACAGGGTCCTACGAGCAGTACTTC. Amino acids: CASSATGSYEQYF.